Below are 27 T cell receptor beta chains sequenced from a single sample in a study of blood T cell repertoires in COVID-19. Assay: immunoSEQ multiplex PCR; the TCRdb copy retains only in-frame clones and omits some. The sample has some 70,000 clones; more than 75% are singletons. The sample consisted of PBMCs or T cells enriched from blood (not recorded which). Every receptor here comes from a woman between 40 and 55 years old who had recovered from COVID-19.

This chain connects TRBV6-5 to TRBJ1-2, with 7 bases aligning to TRBD1. Trimming at V came to 5 bases and at J to 6 bases, leaving 3 bases not matched to a gene. This CDR3 is 12 amino acids long. Germline assignment: CDR1 MNHEY and CDR2 SVGAGI. CDR3: CASSRDSDGYTF. The CDR3 coding sequence is TGTGCCAGCAGTAGGGACAGTGATGGCTACACCTTC.

The rearrangement uses TRBV7-9 and TRBJ2-2, with 9 positions matching TRBD2. J was trimmed by 5 bases and V by 8 bases; bases with no gene match: 15. The CDR3 is 17 residues long. Germline values: CDR1 SEHNR, CDR2 FQNEAQ (reference sequence). CDR3 DNA sequence: TGTGCCAGCCGCCGATTACGCGGGGGGGTGATTACCGGGGAGCTGTTTTTT. As protein: CASRRLRGGVITGELFF.

The rearrangement joins TRBV13 to TRBJ2-3; 8 nucleotides line up with TRBD1. Germline V gene lookup returns CDR1 PRHDT and CDR2 FYEKMQ (reference sequence). The CDR3 has 15 residues. With 5 bases clipped from V and 1 base from J, the junction kept 5 bases outside the gene matches. CDR3 nucleotide sequence: TGTGCCAGCAGCCTCCGGACAGGGCGCACAGATACGCAGTATTTT. The encoded protein is CASSLRTGRTDTQYF.

The chain combines TRBV14 with TRBJ1-2, with 7 nucleotides matching TRBD1. J was trimmed by 8 bases and V by 4 bases; bases with no gene match: 7. The CDR3 has 13 amino acids. Germline loops: CDR1 SGHDN, CDR2 FVKESK. For the CDR3, the DNA is TGTGCCAGCAGCCGATACAGGGGAAACGGCTACACCTTC. Its protein product is CASSRYRGNGYTF.

V gene TRBV5-8 combines with J gene TRBJ1-3; no reliable D call. The V and J ends lost 1 base and 4 bases respectively, with 12 bases between them. There are 15 residues in the CDR3. Germline V gene sequence: CDR1 SGHTS, CDR2 YDEGEE. The CDR3 loop reads CASSLTRGTGNTIYF. The CDR3 DNA reads TGTGCCAGCAGCTTGACTCGGGGAACGGGAAACACCATATATTTT.

The chain links TRBV6-5 to TRBJ1-5; possibly TRBD1 for D (6 bases). V was trimmed by 2 bases and J by 7 bases, leaving 15 bases between them. The CDR3 loop spans 15 amino acids. The germline V gene encodes CDR1 MNHEY and CDR2 SVGAGI. CDR3 bases: TGTGCCAGCAGTTACGGGCTTGGGGGGGGCCAGCCCCAGCATTTT. Its protein is CASSYGLGGGQPQHF.

The chain links TRBV10-3 to TRBJ2-1; D is perhaps TRBD2 (7 bases). This CDR3 has 14 residues. V was clipped by 0 bases and J by 9 bases, with 12 bases between them. Per germline, CDR1 ENHRY and CDR2 SYGVKD. The CDR3 DNA sequence: TGTGCCATCAGTGAGTCGGGGGGGGCTTTTGAGCAGTTCTTC. This translates into CAISESGGAFEQFF.

The V and J genes are TRBV27 and TRBJ1-1; 7 nucleotides align to TRBD1. V was clipped by 5 bases and J by 5 bases; unmatched bases: 11. The germline gives CDR1 MNHEY, CDR2 SMNVEV (reference sequence). The CDR3 has 15 amino acids. The CDR3 DNA sequence: TGTGCCAGCAGTCCCCGACAGGGTGTAAGGACTGAAGCTTTCTTT. Its translation: CASSPRQGVRTEAFF.

This clone was found once. The J gene is TRBJ1-4, the V gene TRBV7-6; D possibly corresponds to TRBD1 (5 bases). Germline CDR1 and CDR2: SGHVS and FNYEAQ. The CDR3 extends over 14 amino acids. V was cut by 2 bases and J by 5 bases, with 9 bases left in between. CDR3 sequence reads: CASSLRGPNEKLFF. DNA for the CDR3: TGTGCCAGCAGCTTAAGGGGCCCCAATGAAAAACTGTTTTTT.

DNA for the CDR3: TGTGCCATCGGGGGGAACAATCAGCCCCAGCATTTT. As protein: CAIGGNNQPQHF. The chain recombines TRBV10-3 with TRBJ1-5, with a possible D match to TRBD1 (5 bases). Germline V gives CDR1 ENHRY, CDR2 SYGVKD. Trimming stripped 8 bases from V and 3 bases from J, with 8 bases between. This CDR3 comprises 12 residues.

V and J are TRBV27 and TRBJ1-1; TRBD1 is a possible D gene (6 bases). Germline lookup yields CDR1 MNHEY and CDR2 SMNVEV (reference sequence). Trimming pared 7 bases from V and 6 bases from J, leaving 15 bases between. The CDR3 loop spans 13 amino acids. CDR3 sequence: CASTLTQGSEAFF. The CDR3 nucleotides read TGTGCCAGCACCCTCACACAGGGTTCTGAAGCTTTCTTT.

This clone appeared a single time. J is TRBJ2-7 and V is TRBV10-2; D is unclear. CDR3 size: 13 residues. Trimming removed 5 bases from V and 2 bases from J, with 10 bases in between. Germline loops: CDR1 WSHSY, CDR2 SAAADI. Here the CDR3 reads CASSTQAAYEQYF. In nucleotides, the CDR3 is TGCGCCAGCAGTACCCAGGCAGCCTACGAGCAGTACTTC.

V is TRBV7-9 and J is TRBJ2-3, with TRBD1 as a possible D gene (6 bases). CDR1 is SEHNR and CDR2 is FQNEAQ in the germline V gene (reference sequence). V was clipped by 7 bases and J by 3 bases, with 20 bases between them. This CDR3 contains 16 residues. The CDR3 sequence is CASTVGWAGVTDTQYF. In nucleotides, the CDR3 is TGTGCCAGCACCGTAGGGTGGGCAGGGGTGACAGATACGCAGTATTTT.

The chain recombines TRBV15 with TRBJ2-7; 8 bases map to TRBD1. There are 16 residues in the CDR3. CDR1 and CDR2 (germline): LNHNV, YYDKDF (reference sequence). The V and J ends lost 0 bases and 7 bases, in that order; junction bases with no gene match: 11. CDR3 nucleotides: TGTGCCACCAGCAGAGATAAGGGCAGGGGGCAAGGGGAGCAGTACTTC. Its translation: CATSRDKGRGQGEQYF.

The chain uses TRBV5-4 and TRBJ2-7; D perhaps matches TRBD2 (6 bases). Germline lookup yields CDR1 SGHNT and CDR2 YYREEE (reference sequence). The CDR3 sequence is 12 residues long. V shed 0 bases and J shed 12 bases, with 13 bases lying between them. CDR3 nucleotides: TGTGCCAGCAGCTTGGCCCCGGGAGCGACGTACTTC. This translates into CASSLAPGATYF. Based on the CDR3 plus reference TRBV5-4 and TRBJ2-7, the full variable domain is ETGVTQSPTHLIKTRGQQVTLRCSSQSGHNTVSWYQQALGQGPQFIFQYYREEENGRGNFPPRFSGLQFPNYSSELNVNALELDDSALYLCASSLAPGATYFGPGTRLTVT.

CDR3 in amino acids: CASNPGQGTIETQYF. The CDR3, as DNA: TGTGCCAGTAATCCGGGACAGGGGACGATAGAGACCCAGTACTTC. The genes are TRBV19 and TRBJ2-5, with TRBD1 matching 10 bases. Germline V gene lookup returns CDR1 LNHDA and CDR2 SQIVND (reference sequence). V lost 7 bases and J lost 4; bases outside the gene matches: 9. This CDR3 has 15 amino acids. Based on the CDR3 plus reference TRBV19 and TRBJ2-5, the full variable domain is DGGITQSPKYLFRKEGQNVTLSCEQNLNHDAMYWYRQDPGQGLRLIYYSQIVNDFQKGDIAEGYSVSREKKESFPLTVTSAQKNPTAFYLCASNPGQGTIETQYFGPGTRLLVL.

CDR3 DNA sequence: TGTGCCAGCAGCTCAATCTTACAGGGAAACACCATATATTTT. This translates into CASSSILQGNTIYF. The genes are TRBV11-3 and TRBJ1-3, with D unresolved. CDR1 SGHNT and CDR2 YENEEA come from the germline V gene. The V and J ends lost 4 bases and 4 bases respectively, with 11 bases between them. The CDR3 contains 14 residues.

The chain couples TRBV19 to TRBJ1-5, with D maybe TRBD1 (5 bases). V lost 1 base and J lost 3, with 10 bases in between. There are 15 residues in the CDR3. CDR1 and CDR2 from the germline V gene are LNHDA and SQIVND (reference sequence). The chain's CDR3 is CASSIGGVLNQPQHF. CDR3 coding DNA: TGTGCCAGTAGTATAGGGGGGGTCCTCAATCAGCCCCAGCATTTT.

This sequence joins TRBV5-1 and TRBJ2-3; 9 bases match TRBD1. V was clipped by 5 bases and J by 4 bases; unmatched bases: 20. The CDR3 totals 19 residues. The germline CDR1 and CDR2 sequences are SGHRS and YFSETQ. The CDR3 is CASRFPGQGISAGADTQYF. DNA for the CDR3: TGCGCCAGCAGGTTCCCGGGACAGGGAATATCGGCAGGGGCAGATACGCAGTATTTT.

This chain links TRBV6-1 with TRBJ2-2; 9 bases match TRBD2. The J segment lost 5 bases and the V segment lost 0 bases, leaving 7 bases of the junction unmatched. The CDR3 consists of 17 residues. Germline CDR1 MNHNS, CDR2 SASEGT. The CDR3 sequence is CASSEALRLAGTGELFF. In nucleotides, the CDR3 is TGTGCCAGCAGTGAAGCGCTTCGGCTAGCGGGGACCGGGGAGCTGTTTTTT.

This chain joins TRBV27 and TRBJ1-6, with unresolved D. CDR3 length equals 14 residues. The ends were cut back, 3 bases at V and 7 bases at J, with 10 bases in the middle. Germline CDR1 is MNHEY and CDR2 is SMNVEV (reference sequence). The CDR3 loop is CASSLSRPNSPLHF. The CDR3 DNA reads as TGTGCCAGCAGTTTGTCGCGCCCCAATTCACCCCTCCACTTT.

The V and J genes are TRBV9 and TRBJ2-2, with 10 bases matching TRBD1. The ends lost 4 bases at V and 1 base at J; junction bases unmatched: 4. The CDR3 runs 16 residues. Germline V gives CDR1 SGDLS, CDR2 YYNGEE. The CDR3 region is CASSPGTGENTGELFF. DNA for the CDR3: TGTGCCAGCAGCCCAGGGACAGGGGAGAACACCGGGGAGCTGTTTTTT.

The chain links TRBV7-9 to TRBJ1-2; 8 nucleotides align to TRBD1. The CDR3 is made up of 15 amino acids. CDR1 is SEHNR, CDR2 FQNEAQ, per germline (reference sequence). Trimming removed 5 bases from V and 4 bases from J; junction bases left unmatched: 9. DNA for the CDR3: TGTGCCAGCAGCCAACCGGACAGGGAGTCCTATGGCTACACCTTC. Translation: CASSQPDRESYGYTF.

The chain combines TRBV4-1 with TRBJ2-7; a possible D gene is TRBD1 (5 bases). V gave up 0 bases and J gave up 4 bases, with 13 bases separating them. The CDR3 is 15 residues long. Looked up from germline, CDR1 is MGHRA and CDR2 is YSYEKL. The CDR3 DNA reads TGCGCCAGCAGCCAAGATACGAACAGGAATTACGAGCAGTACTTC. This codes for CASSQDTNRNYEQYF.

The chain recombines TRBV19 with TRBJ1-6; TRBD1 might be the D (5 bases). V dropped 0 bases and J dropped 7 bases, with 13 bases sitting between them. The germline gives CDR1 LNHDA, CDR2 SQIVND (reference sequence). The CDR3 runs 16 residues. The CDR3 DNA reads as TGTGCCAGTAGTATAGATGGACCCGGGGGGAATTCACCCCTCCACTTT. It encodes CASSIDGPGGNSPLHF. The full variable domain, rest sourced from reference TRBV19 and TRBJ1-6, is DGGITQSPKYLFRKEGQNVTLSCEQNLNHDAMYWYRQDPGQGLRLIYYSQIVNDFQKGDIAEGYSVSREKKESFPLTVTSAQKNPTAFYLCASSIDGPGGNSPLHFGNGTRLTVT.

V and J are TRBV19 and TRBJ2-2; 8 positions agree with TRBD1. J was trimmed by 6 bases and V by 5 bases; bases with no gene match: 8. Germline CDR1 LNHDA, CDR2 SQIVND (reference sequence). The CDR3 is 15 residues long. CDR3 sequence (DNA): TGTGCCAGTAGTGACGACAGGGGATCGGCCGGGGAGCTGTTTTTT. Protein: CASSDDRGSAGELFF.

This chain uses TRBV7-6 with TRBJ2-1, with 8 bases that match TRBD1. The CDR3 has 15 residues. The V and J ends lost 5 bases and 7 bases, in that order; junction bases with no gene match: 10. CDR1 and CDR2 (germline): SGHVS, FNYEAQ. The CDR3 nucleotides are TGTGCCAGCAGCCTTGTGACAGGGGTCGAGAATGAGCAGTTCTTC. Amino acid sequence: CASSLVTGVENEQFF.